These T cell receptor beta chains were read from a single sample in a study of T cell repertoires in cytomegalovirus infection. TCRdb re-called the reads through MiXCR, storing one row per CDR3 protein. The sample includes approximately 750,000 distinct CDR3 sequences, less than 40% seen only once; the top ten take about 2.8%. The sequenced sample was PBMCs. The receptors shown here come from a human donor in good health (CMV status not recorded). Some clones in this sample may be carry-over from other donors' samples. CDR3s include the opening cysteine and the closing phenylalanine or tryptophan. A D gene is named only where the DNA matches it firmly. Some rows mark clone size as missing; the rest say once, few, many or name a class of expanded clone.

13 . TRBJ2-3 . TRBV23-1 TGCGCCAGGTACAGGGGAGGCCCAGATACGCAGTATTTT CARYRGGPDTQYF
14 . TRBJ2-1 few TRBV20-1 TGCAGTGCTAGAGGGGTCCAGGGGTACAATGAGCAGTTCTTC CSARGVQGYNEQFF
14 . TRBJ2-1 . TRBV7-2 TGTGCCAGCAGCTTAGCGCTTCTTACAAATGAGCAGTTCTTC CASSLALLTNEQFF
15 . TRBJ2-2 few TRBV12-3/TRBV12-4 TGTGCCAGCAGTGAAATTATTAGGGTTCACGGGGAGCTGTTTTTT CASSEIIRVHGELFF
13 . TRBJ1-4 . TRBV3-1 TGTGCCAGCAGCCATCGTACTAATGAAAAACTGTTTTTT CASSHRTNEKLFF
15 TRBD2 TRBJ2-5 . TRBV20-1 TGCAGTGCTAGGGGGACTAGCGGGGACCAAGAGACCCAGTACTTC CSARGTSGDQETQYF
11 . TRBJ1-1 . TRBV20-1 TGCAGTGCTTCTAGGGGCGCTGAAGCTTTCTTT CSASRGAEAFF
17 TRBD1 TRBJ2-7 once TRBV28 TGTGCCTGCAGCCTTAACGGGGTCGGGACAGCCCCTGGCGAGCAGTACTTC CACSLNGVGTAPGEQYF
15 TRBD2 TRBJ2-3 few TRBV12-3/TRBV12-4 TGTGCCAGCACCTTAGCGGGGGGGCCATCGGATACGCAGTATTTT CASTLAGGPSDTQYF
15 . TRBJ1-4 many TRBV7-3 TGTGCCAGCAGCTTAAACGGGCAGACTAATGAAAAACTGTTTTTT CASSLNGQTNEKLFF
16 . TRBJ2-3 many TRBV7-6 TGTGCCAGCAGCCAACGGACTGCCGCTAGCACAGATACGCAGTATTTT CASSQRTAASTDTQYF
15 TRBD2 TRBJ2-1 . TRBV11-1 TGTGCCAGCAGCTGGGGCGGGGGGGCCGGGGATGAGCAGTTCTTC CASSWGGGAGDEQFF
13 . TRBJ1-4 . TRBV29-1 TGCAGCGTCGGGGGGCGATGGGGTGAAAAACTGTTTTTT CSVGGRWGEKLFF
15 . TRBJ1-1 many TRBV7-8 TGTGCCAGCAGCTTAGAATGGGGTGTGAACACTGAAGCTTTCTTT CASSLEWGVNTEAFF
15 . TRBJ1-3 . TRBV27 TGTGCCAGCAGAACAGGGAGTCATGCGGGAAACACCATATATTTT CASRTGSHAGNTIYF
10 . TRBJ1-1 . TRBV28 TGTGCCAGCGGTCCCAATGGGGCTTTCTTT CASGPNGAFF
15 . TRBJ2-2 many TRBV7-9 TGTGCCAGTCCGACCCCCCGGGAGAGCACCGGGGAGCTGTTTTTT CASPTPRESTGELFF
15 TRBD1 TRBJ2-7 many TRBV7-8 TGTGCCAGCATCCTGGGTCCGGGACAGTACTACGAGCAGTACTTC CASILGPGQYYEQYF
16 TRBD2 TRBJ2-7 . TRBV6-8 TGTGCCAGCAGTTACGTGGCTAGCGGTAGCTCCTACGAGCAGTACTTC CASSYVASGSSYEQYF
13 . TRBJ1-4 . TRBV28 TGTGCCAGCGGGTCGCGCCCCAATGAAAAACTGTTTTTT CASGSRPNEKLFF
15 TRBD1 TRBJ1-2 few TRBV19 TGTGCCAGTAGTAGGGGACAGGGTGGAGGCTATGGCTACACCTTC CASSRGQGGGYGYTF
16 TRBD1 TRBJ1-4 many TRBV28 TGTGCCAGCAGCTGGACAGGAGTTGCAACTAATGAAAAACTGTTTTTT CASSWTGVATNEKLFF
15 TRBD1 TRBJ2-7 few TRBV6-1 TGTGCCAGCAGCCGTCAGAGACAGGGGTTCTACGAGCAGTACTTC CASSRQRQGFYEQYF
16 TRBD2 TRBJ2-3 few TRBV12-3/TRBV12-4 TGTGCCAGCACCCTCGGGACTAGCGGGAGGGGTGATACGCAGTATTTT CASTLGTSGRGDTQYF
17 TRBD1 TRBJ1-4 . TRBV5-3 TGTGCCAGCAGCCCGGGGTACAGGGGCGCAACTAATGAAAAACTGTTTTTT CASSPGYRGATNEKLFF
16 . TRBJ2-1 . TRBV6-1 TGTGCCAGCCCCCAAGTAGAAGTTGGATCCTACAATGAGCAGTTCTTC CASPQVEVGSYNEQFF
15 TRBD1 TRBJ2-7 . TRBV10-3 TGTGCCATCAGCGACCACCGGGACAGGAGATACGAGCAGTACTTC CAISDHRDRRYEQYF
15 . TRBJ2-6 few TRBV5-1 TGCGCCAGCAGCTTGGTGGCTAGTGGTCCCAACGTCCTGACTTTC CASSLVASGPNVLTF
17 . TRBJ2-3 . TRBV11-2 TGTGCCAGCAGCTTAGGTTGGACAGGTCGGGGGTCCGATACGCAGTATTTT CASSLGWTGRGSDTQYF
17 . TRBJ2-1 few TRBV6-1 TGTGCCAGCAGTGAAGATGGACATAATCCGCCCTACAATGAGCAGTTCTTC CASSEDGHNPPYNEQFF
15 . TRBJ2-1 few TRBV5-1 TGCGCCAGCAGCTTGGAGACGAGCTCCTACAATGAGCAGTTCTTC CASSLETSSYNEQFF
16 . TRBJ2-6 many TRBV7-8 TGTGCCAGCAGCGGGGGACGTTTCTCTGGGGCCAACGTCCTGACTTTC CASSGGRFSGANVLTF
17 . TRBJ2-2 few TRBV6-2/TRBV6-3 TGTGCCAGCAGTTACAGGCAGGGCGAGGATGTAACCGGGGAGCTGTTTTTT CASSYRQGEDVTGELFF
16 TRBD1 TRBJ1-1 many TRBV7-8 TGTGCCAGCAGCTTGGGGAACAGGGGAATGAACACTGAAGCTTTCTTT CASSLGNRGMNTEAFF
18 TRBD2 TRBJ2-1 few TRBV28 TGTGCCAGCAGTCTCCCCGGGACTAGCGGGGGGAAGTACAATGAGCAGTTCTTC CASSLPGTSGGKYNEQFF
16 . TRBJ2-3 few TRBV7-8 TGTGCCAGCAGCTCCCAAGTGGACACTAGCACAGATACGCAGTATTTT CASSSQVDTSTDTQYF
17 . TRBJ1-2 . TRBV12-3/TRBV12-4 TGTGCCAGCAGCTTAGCCGTACAGGGACCGACTAACTATGGCTACACCTTC CASSLAVQGPTNYGYTF
13 TRBD1 TRBJ2-7 few TRBV7-6 TGTGCCAGCGGGAGCGGGACAGGGTACGAGCAGTACTTC CASGSGTGYEQYF
14 TRBD1 TRBJ2-1 few TRBV20-1 TGCAGTGCAGGAGGACAGGGCAGCTACAATGAGCAGTTCTTC CSAGGQGSYNEQFF
15 TRBD2 TRBJ2-3 . TRBV27 TGTGCCAGCATTGAGTGGGCGGGAGGCACAGATACGCAGTATTTT CASIEWAGGTDTQYF
14 . TRBJ1-5 few TRBV12-3/TRBV12-4 TGTGCCAGCAGTCAAGTCCCATTTGGTCAGCCCCAGCATTTT CASSQVPFGQPQHF
13 TRBD1 TRBJ2-3 few TRBV6-1 TGTGCCAGCAGTGTGGTACAGGGGTATACGCAGTATTTT CASSVVQGYTQYF
13 TRBD2 TRBJ2-7 many TRBV10-3 TGTGCCATCGGACTAGCGGACTCCTACGAGCAGTACTTC CAIGLADSYEQYF
12 . TRBJ2-2 . TRBV7-2 TGTGCAGGCAGCTTAGCGCCCGGGGATCTGTTTTTT CAGSLAPGDLFF
13 . TRBJ1-2 . TRBV10-3 TGTGCCGCACAGTTGTACGACAGCTATGGCTACACCTTC CAAQLYDSYGYTF
12 . TRBJ2-7 few TRBV28 TGTGCCAGCAGCGAAGCGGCCTACGAGCAGTACTTC CASSEAAYEQYF
17 . TRBJ2-1 few TRBV28 TGTGCCAGCACTCTCCCTTTCAGAAGTGGGAAGTGGAATGAGCAGTTCTTC CASTLPFRSGKWNEQFF
13 . TRBJ1-5 . TRBV19 TGTGCCAGTAGTATGAGGGGAAGAGAGCCCCAGCATTTT CASSMRGREPQHF
14 . TRBJ2-7 few TRBV28 TGTGCCAGCAGTTTCGGACAGAGCTCGATCGAGCAGTACTTC CASSFGQSSIEQYF
19 TRBD1 TRBJ1-5 . TRBV29-1 TGCAGCGTTGAAGATTTGGGGTGGGACAGGGATATTTCCAATCAGCCCCAGCATTTT CSVEDLGWDRDISNQPQHF
14 . TRBJ1-3 . TRBV12-3/TRBV12-4 TGTGCCAGCAGGGGGGTCAACTCTGGAAACACCATATATTTT CASRGVNSGNTIYF
17 TRBD2 TRBJ2-7 few TRBV7-2 TGTGCCAGCAGCCTGGATACGGGACTAGCGGGAGTGCCCGAGCAGTACTTC CASSLDTGLAGVPEQYF
12 TRBD2 TRBJ2-1 . TRBV7-2 TGTGCCAGCAGCTTAAGGGGGACTAGTCGGTTCTTC CASSLRGTSRFF
15 TRBD1 TRBJ2-2 . TRBV6-1 TGTGCCAGCAGCAACAGGGGGCAAGAAGGCGGGGAGCTGTTTTTT CASSNRGQEGGELFF
13 . TRBJ1-1 . TRBV2 TGTGCCAGCAGTGAAGAGACCTCGCGGGGAGCTTTCTTT CASSEETSRGAFF